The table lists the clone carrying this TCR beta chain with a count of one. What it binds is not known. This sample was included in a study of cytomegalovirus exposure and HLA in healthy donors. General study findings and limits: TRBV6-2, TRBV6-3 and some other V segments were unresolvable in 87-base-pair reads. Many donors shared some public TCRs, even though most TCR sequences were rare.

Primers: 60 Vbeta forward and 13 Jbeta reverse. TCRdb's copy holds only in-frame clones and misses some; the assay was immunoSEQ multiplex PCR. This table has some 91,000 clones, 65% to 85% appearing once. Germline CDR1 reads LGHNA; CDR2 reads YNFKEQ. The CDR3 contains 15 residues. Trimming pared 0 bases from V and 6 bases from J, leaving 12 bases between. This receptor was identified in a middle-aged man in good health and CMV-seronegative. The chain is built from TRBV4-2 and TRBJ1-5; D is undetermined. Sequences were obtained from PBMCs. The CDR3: CASSQEFSGFQPQHF. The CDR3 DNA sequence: TGTGCCAGCAGCCAAGAATTCTCGGGGTTTCAGCCCCAGCATTTT.